At least ten counts were recorded for the clone carrying this T cell receptor beta chain. As yet, its antigen is unknown. This specimen belongs to a study of human T cells and chemical hapten exposure. At the level of the study: Epicutaneous patch tests delivered 0.01% DPC to the upper back, with evaluation at 6 days.

The time point: patch test 1, 2 weeks after DPC sensitization. Treatment denoted: therapeutic diphenylcyclopropenone sensitization with weekly scalp DPC. Whole blood that had not been fractionated was the source of extracted total RNA. Study-level results: Large CDR3 similarity clusters arose significantly more often from expanded TCRs than from controls.

The CDR3 has 15 amino acids. The V and J ends lost 7 bases and 7 bases, in that order; junction bases with no gene match: 14. MiXCR, run by TCRdb on the RACE reads, gives a single entry per CDR3 protein. The top ten hold around 4.3% of the sample, which has about 49,000 distinct CDR3 sequences, roughly 9.5% seen once. The specimen comprised whole blood, sampled in connection with sensitization to the hapten diphenylcyclopropenone (DPC). The chain is built from TRBV12-3 or TRBV12-4 and TRBJ2-5, with 8 bases identical to TRBD2. The receptor's source is a woman in her forties or fifties with alopecia areata. Some clones in this sample may be carry-over from other donors' samples. CDR3 amino acids: CASTLWSGTSATQYF. In DNA, the CDR3 is TGTGCCAGCACCCTATGGTCCGGGACTAGTGCGACCCAGTACTTC.